This entry concerns a single TCR beta chain. Its recognized antigen is unknown. Base qualities are not provided; no much larger clone lies one nucleotide away. This record comes from a study of cytomegalovirus exposure and HLA in healthy donors (dated by TCRdb to 2016 to 2017). Turning to the overall study: An earlier analysis of 587 of the donors reported 276 Gb of sequence data and some 110 million unique TCR beta sequences obtained from about 179 million T cells. An early release that covered about 600 HLA-typed donors contained 250 to 350 gigabases of sequencing data and around 80 million unique TCR sequences. Of the roughly 410 genotyped donors, over 80% were placed in the genetic ancestry cluster associated with self-reported Caucasian donors. The study aimed to test whether cataloging public T cell receptors could reveal signatures of past pathogen exposure. The T cell repertoires of under 700 subjects were profiled by immunosequencing and related to cytomegalovirus serostatus. A separate validation cohort of more than 100 different subjects was used in addition to the roughly 640-subject first cohort. The study combined high-throughput TCR immunosequencing, statistical association of individual TCRs with disease status, and machine learning to predict cytomegalovirus infection status. A later analysis re-examined previously published TCR beta repertoires from 600 to 700 donors and added high-resolution HLA genotyping to investigate patterns of TCR occurrence. Rather than using new phenotypic data, the later analysis identified candidate immune exposures from TCR beta sequences and from how often those sequences occurred across donors. An earlier analysis of several hundred of the donors applied high-throughput TCR beta sequencing to assess whether each TCR beta V gene segment acted as functional or pseudogenic. Alongside the repertoire data, information on donor age, sex, ethnicity and CMV serostatus was compiled. A later genetic analysis used genome-wide SNP genotypes for about 65% of the roughly 700 donors, treating that subset as a discovery cohort. Every repertoire in the discovery cohort had been generated on one and the same sequencing platform. Both class I and class II loci were covered by HLA typing, at four-digit resolution. The number of typed donors differed by locus: about 620-640 for A, B, C, DRB1 and DQB1; 500 to 550 for DQA1; roughly 600 for DPA1; and 400 to 480 for DPB1. A handful of DR-DQ haplotypes were treated as single units for association and clustering because of strong linkage in the cohort. Across approximately 400 genotyped donors of the cohort, an average of roughly 200,000 unique TCR beta nucleotide sequences per donor were sequenced, and roughly 20% of those sequences were non-productive. Overall study results and their limits: A further reported finding was that TCR beta sequences accurately predicted the HLA-A and HLA-B alleles for most subjects in the first cohort. At a false discovery rate of 0.05, a later analysis linked around 17,000 TCR beta sequences to specific HLA alleles. In a later analysis, TCR association rates were found to vary across HLA loci, with the most associated TCRs seen for DRB1 alleles and the fewest for HLA-C alleles. In vitro tests confirmed that a few of the cytomegalovirus-associated TCR beta chains recognize cytomegalovirus antigens. A cluster of highly shared sequence variants was judged likely to represent a technical artifact of the sequencing pipeline. The authors suggested that the approach could potentially be extended to other disease states and immunological phenotypes. Linkage disequilibrium might explain the correlated functional status among segregating V segments, but an unknown experimental factor could not be excluded. Most TCR sequences were observed very rarely across donors, whereas some public TCRs were present in many individuals. An earlier analysis of approximately 540 of the donors showed that most TCR beta V segments appeared in productive rearrangements either about 87% or about 30% of the time, which broadly matched IMGT annotations. A total of 150 or so TCR beta chains were listed by the study as associated with cytomegalovirus. CMV serostatus was the only immune exposure information available for the cohort. The classifier was reported to diagnose cytomegalovirus status with high specificity and sensitivity in both the original cohort and the validation cohort. Strong co-occurrence of HLA alleles, especially DR and DQ, made assigning TCR associations to individual alleles difficult. In a later genetic analysis, fewer N-insertions in productive TCRs were reported among donors in an Asian-associated ancestry cluster than the approximately 670-donor mean. Roughly uniform sequencing depth across donors was assumed in presence/absence analyses, although this assumption may not hold. In a later analysis, HLA-associated TCR beta chains showed more clonal expansion and lower generation probabilities than non-associated chains that were equally common. Only TCR beta chains were sequenced in this cohort, and the absence of alpha or paired-chain data limited detectable features. Most CMV-associated TCR beta chains appeared to be HLA-restricted in a later analysis, and the HLA associations seemed to be driven largely by CMV exposure. Because counts were too low, seventeen rarely observed V segments, including chromosome 9 orphons, were left out of the earlier analysis of roughly 600 of the donors. According to a later analysis, parvovirus B19, influenza, CMV and Epstein-Barr virus appeared linked to several top co-occurrence clusters. HLA typing was unavailable for some donors at each locus, so association tests used only the typed subset. In a later genetic analysis, a missense DCLRE1C variant was associated with V-gene and J-gene trimming of TCR beta chains, and the association was replicated in an independent cohort. Some IMGT-functional V segments, including TRBV6-2 and TRBV6-3, could not be distinguished by the 87-base-pair reads and were therefore excluded.

Library method: the immunoSEQ multiplex PCR assay. For the multiplex PCR, a mixture combining 60 forward primers for TCR Vbeta segments and 13 reverse primers for TCR Jbeta segments was used. Amplification of the CDR3 region of rearranged TCR beta genes was performed with a multiplex PCR assay on genomic DNA. On the Illumina HiSeq System, the amplified TCR beta libraries were sequenced as 87-base-pair reads. The source study handled its data this way. A later analysis tallied around 82 million unique TCR beta chains across the 700 or so repertoires, and around 10 million of those chains were shared by two or more donors. To remove PCR and sequencing errors, raw reads were error-corrected and collapsed into unique sequences using a nearest-neighbor algorithm that merged closely related sequences. Alignment of CDR3 sequences to IMGT reference sequences was used to assign V, D and J gene segments. Each retained sequence needed at least a six-nucleotide match to both a V gene segment and a J gene segment. A rearrangement was called productive if the CDR3 had no stop codons and remained in frame with V and J, and every other rearrangement was called non-productive. CDR3 was defined by IMGT convention, running from the second conserved V-encoded cysteine to the conserved J-encoded phenylalanine. The earlier analysis of some 600 of the donors excluded sequences that lacked an unambiguous match to a single V gene segment. An earlier analysis of under 750 of the donors called V segments functional above 56.7% productive rearrangements and segregating when the between-donor standard deviation exceeded 5%. To diagnose cytomegalovirus status from the catalog of TCR beta chain sequences, a statistical classification framework was built. A later analysis assigned V and J genes by comparing TCR nucleotide sequences with IMGT/GENE-DB human TR gene sequences. In a later analysis, CDR3 sequences and most-parsimonious VDJ recombination scenarios were assigned using the TCRdist pipeline. A later analysis defined each TCR beta chain by its CDR3 amino acid sequence plus V-gene family, and excluded reads lacking a unique V-gene family. As a way to deal with suspected cross-contamination and a sequencing artifact, a later analysis dropped 500 to 700 nucleotide sequences that were highly shared and had low generation probability. A later analysis calculated a clonal expansion index for each public chain from normalized within-repertoire ranks of inferred template counts. In a later analysis, generation probabilities were computed with a VDJ recombination model fitted to out-of-frame rearrangements, and the resulting probabilities were checked against IGoR. Hypergeometric tests were used in a later analysis to score TCR-TCR, TCR-HLA and TCR-CMV co-occurrence, with a repertoire-size bias correction applied to the TCR pairs. To estimate false discovery rates, a later analysis permuted the HLA or CMV assignments 20 times. A later analysis grouped co-occurring TCRs with DBSCAN, adding TCRdist sequence similarity when clustering within HLA-allele-positive subsets. For co-occurrence clustering, repertoires with fewer than 30,000 or more than 120,000 public chains were excluded, along with four or five repertoires with anomalous nucleotide sharing. This is the immuneACCESS table as TCRdb keeps it, with only in-frame sequences that have V and J called. A part of the clones is gone; compared with another copy, unresolved V genes explain less than half, and the rest is unexplained. V and J calls and clone size are those listed in that table; D and trimming were worked out from the DNA. Here the sample has around 140,000 clones; almost 85% occur a single time. The leading ten clones occupy approximately 1.9% of the sample.

In total, just over 650 healthy bone marrow donors made up the cohort. Cohort members were all nominally healthy when sampled, although unrecorded immune exposures were likely present. The donor tested CMV seronegative, placing the donor among the approximately 400 seronegative members of the cohort. A peripheral blood sample was provided by each donor, and peripheral blood mononuclear cells were used for TCR beta sequencing. The Qiagen DNeasy Blood Extraction Kit was used to extract genomic DNA from the blood cell samples. The CDR3 measures 12 amino acids from cysteine to phenylalanine. Only the CDR3 part of the read is kept: 36 bases, read in frame from the first base. The germline V gene gives CDR1 as MDHEN and CDR2 as SYDVKM. The junction shows trimming of 3 bases on V and 9 bases on J, plus 11 bases between the germline ends.

The clonotype originates from a woman aged 40-49 years in good health and CMV-seronegative. The chain couples TRBV28 to TRBJ1-2; the D gene remains uncertain. Sample: PBMCs. The CDR3 reads CASSLSRMSYTF. The DNA sequence follows: TGTGCCAGCAGTTTGAGCCGTATGAGCTACACCTTC.